A selection of T cell receptor beta chains follows, all from one sample in a study of a mutant IDH1 vaccine in newly diagnosed glioma. TCRdb's copy holds only in-frame clones and misses some; the assay was immunoSEQ multiplex PCR. The table has around 32,000 clones, about four fifths seen once. No cognate antigen is known for these TCRs. The input for sequencing was PBMCs, taken from a glioma patient whose treatment included an IDH1 peptide vaccine. These receptors all stem from a man aged 35-49 years with glioma. Some clones in this sample may be carry-over from other donors' samples. CDR3s leave out the opening cysteine and the closing phenylalanine or tryptophan. Part of the rows lack a size; the others show once, few, many or a class for expanded clones.

13,-,TRBV6-1,ASSARTSGDGEQY
12,-,TRBV19,ASKPGTGDYEQY
12,-,TRBV19,ASSPRTGQETQY
11,-,TRBV6-5,ASSPGAGSDAF
12,-,TRBV5-5,ASSLMVIGGEAF
11,-,TRBV7-9,ASSMDRGTEAF
12,once,TRBV5-1,ASSIGTGDEKLF
11,-,TRBV27,ASRSGTYNEQF
12,once,TRBV25-1,ASSGSLSTDTQY
13,-,TRBV10-3,AISGPSTGAYEQY
12,once,TRBV6-1,ASSWTPGPYEQY
19,-,TRBV4-2,ASSQDALAGGREGERNEQF
13,once,TRBV6-5,ASSSHREANYGYT
12,-,TRBV5-8,ASSYGTANTEAF
13,-,TRBV7-7,ASSRDSAGVSEQF
11,-,TRBV6-5,ASSKDRGGGYT
13,-,TRBV7-9,ASSPTGGADTEAF
12,-,TRBV5-1,ASSFSSGEETQY